The 15 T cell receptor beta chains in this list originate from one sample, sequenced in a study of OX40 agonist ivuxolimab in advanced cancers. TCRdb keeps only in-frame clones here, not all; method: immunoSEQ multiplex PCR. The data show some 41,000 clones, 70% to 90% seen once. The material sequenced was CD4+ or CD8+ T cells sorted from blood, taken in a trial of the OX40 agonist ivuxolimab. These receptors were collected from an adult with an advanced solid tumor such as melanoma, head and neck, liver or kidney cancer.

The V call is TRBV11-2, the J call TRBJ2-3, with 9 bases aligning to TRBD2. V lost 1 base, J lost 2 bases, and 7 bases stayed unmatched. The germline V gene encodes CDR1 SGHAT and CDR2 FQNNGV. The CDR3 has 17 amino acids. CDR3 coding DNA: TGTGCCAGCAGCTTAGGGGGAGCGGGAGGCTACACAGATACGCAGTATTTT. The encoded protein is CASSLGGAGGYTDTQYF.

This chain joins TRBV6-5 and TRBJ2-1, with D perhaps being TRBD1 or TRBD2 (5 bases each). The length of the CDR3 is 16 residues. Germline V lookup: CDR1 MNHEY, CDR2 SVGAGI. The ends were cut back, 4 bases at V and 12 bases at J, with 25 bases in the middle. The CDR3 spells CASSSFRAVGVMGQFF. CDR3 DNA sequence: TGTGCCAGCAGTTCTTTCAGGGCCGTCGGGGTTATGGGGCAGTTCTTC.

V gene TRBV28 combines with J gene TRBJ2-7; TRBD2 matches at 11 bases. The CDR3 is made up of 19 amino acids. CDR1 is MDHEN, CDR2 SYDVKM, per germline. V was clipped by 5 bases and J by 3 bases; unmatched bases: 18. CDR3 residues: CASSPIRDNLAGGIYEQYF. In DNA form, the CDR3 reads TGTGCCAGCAGTCCGATCCGCGACAACCTAGCGGGAGGTATCTACGAGCAGTACTTC.

V is TRBV5-4 and J is TRBJ2-5; D may be TRBD2 (5 bases). The CDR3 sequence is 14 residues long. V lost 0 bases to trimming and J lost 2 bases, with 8 bases between them. Germline V gene sequence: CDR1 SGHNT, CDR2 YYREEE (reference sequence). The CDR3 DNA reads TGTGCCAGCAGCTTGGAAGCGGAACAAGAGACCCAGTACTTC. Amino acid sequence: CASSLEAEQETQYF. Together with reference TRBV5-4 and TRBJ2-5, the CDR3 gives the full variable domain: ETGVTQSPTHLIKTRGQQVTLRCSSQSGHNTVSWYQQALGQGPQFIFQYYREEENGRGNFPPRFSGLQFPNYSSELNVNALELDDSALYLCASSLEAEQETQYFGPGTRLLVL.

This clone appeared once. V usage is TRBV5-1 and J usage is TRBJ2-5; TRBD1 or TRBD2 may be the D gene (5 bases each). V was pared by 0 bases and J by 9 bases, with 15 bases between. Germline CDR1 SGHRS, CDR2 YFSETQ. The CDR3 extends over 14 amino acids. CDR3 nucleotide sequence: TGCGCCAGCAGCTTGGAAACAAAGGTGGGGGCCCAGTACTTC. Amino acid sequence: CASSLETKVGAQYF. The complete variable domain, with remaining parts taken from reference TRBV5-1 and TRBJ2-5, reads KAGVTQTPRYLIKTRGQQVTLSCSPISGHRSVSWYQQTPGQGLQFLFEYFSETQRNKGNFPGRFSGRQFSNSRSEMNVSTLELGDSALYLCASSLETKVGAQYFGPGTRLLVL.

The chain uses TRBV19 and TRBJ2-7, with 13 bases that match TRBD2. There are 15 residues in the CDR3. V was clipped by 5 bases and J by 5 bases; unmatched bases: 6. The germline CDR1 and CDR2 sequences are LNHDA and SQIVND (reference sequence). CDR3 nucleotide sequence: TGTGCCAGTAGTCAAAGGACTAGCGGGAGCCACGAGCAGTACTTC. The encoded protein is CASSQRTSGSHEQYF.

The chain recombines TRBV28 with TRBJ1-1; D is undetermined. CDR3 length: 12 amino acids. Trimming shortened V by 0 bases and J by 9 bases, and 8 bases separated the two germline ends. Germline CDR1 and CDR2: MDHEN and SYDVKM. The CDR3 DNA reads as TGTGCCAGCAGTTTATGGGTCGGACAAGCTTTCTTT. Translated: CASSLWVGQAFF.

V and J are TRBV6-6 and TRBJ2-2; no clear D gene. The CDR3 spans 11 residues. Trimming stripped 5 bases from V and 7 bases from J, with 5 bases between. The germline V gene encodes CDR1 MNHNY and CDR2 SVGAGI (reference sequence). CDR3 residues: CASSIGGELFF. In DNA, the CDR3 is TGTGCCAGCAGTATTGGCGGGGAGCTGTTTTTT.

The chain carries TRBV10-3 and TRBJ2-7; TRBD2 matches at 10 bases. In germline, CDR1 is ENHRY, CDR2 SYGVKD. The junction had 2 bases not matched to a gene; V was cut back by 9 bases and J by 0 bases. CDR3 size: 13 residues. The CDR3 sequence is CAIKREGSYEQYF. As DNA, the CDR3 is TGTGCCATTAAGCGGGAGGGCTCCTACGAGCAGTACTTC.

The chain joins TRBV27 to TRBJ2-2, with TRBD2 identical over 7 bases. The trim removed 4 bases at V and 5 bases at J, leaving 4 bases unmatched. This CDR3 comprises 14 residues. Per germline, CDR1 MNHEY and CDR2 SMNVEV (reference sequence). The chain's CDR3 is CASSSRTSTGELFF. CDR3 sequence (DNA): TGTGCCAGCAGTTCAAGGACTAGTACCGGGGAGCTGTTTTTT.

The chain uses TRBV7-9 and TRBJ2-7, with 11 bases aligning to TRBD2. There are 16 residues in the CDR3. V dropped 5 bases and J dropped 2; count of bases not matched to a gene: 8. Per the germline V gene, CDR1 is SEHNR and CDR2 is FQNEAQ (reference sequence). CDR3 loop: CASSPRGSGRAYEQYF. The CDR3 nucleotides are TGTGCCAGCAGCCCCCGTGGTAGCGGGAGGGCCTACGAGCAGTACTTC.

The chain employs TRBV27 and TRBJ2-2; D gene ambiguous. The CDR3 covers 17 residues. Germline CDR1 is MNHEY and CDR2 is SMNVEV (reference sequence). Trimming removed 4 bases at V and 0 bases at J, with 15 bases between. CDR3 nucleotides: TGTGCCAGCAGTTCCCTCCTGGTAGATACGAACACCGGGGAGCTGTTTTTT. This sequence encodes CASSSLLVDTNTGELFF.

The V and J genes are TRBV7-9 and TRBJ1-2; D gene unclear. The V end was cut by 3 bases, the J end by 4 bases, with 9 bases between. Germline V gene lookup returns CDR1 SEHNR and CDR2 FQNEAQ (reference sequence). This CDR3 is 13 amino acids long. The chain's CDR3 is CASSFGQSYGYTF. The CDR3 DNA reads as TGTGCCAGCAGCTTCGGCCAAAGCTATGGCTACACCTTC.

The chain recombines TRBV2 with TRBJ1-1, with D tentatively TRBD1 (5 bases). Looked up from germline, CDR1 is SNHLY and CDR2 is FYNNEI. Trimming removed 2 bases at V and 1 base at J, with 8 bases between. The CDR3 runs 14 residues. The CDR3 DNA reads TGTGCCAGCAGTGAAACAGGAGCGAACACTGAAGCTTTCTTT. It specifies CASSETGANTEAFF. The full variable domain, its missing parts supplied by reference TRBV2 and TRBJ1-1, is EPEVTQTPSHQVTQMGQEVILRCVPISNHLYFYWYRQILGQKVEFLVSFYNNEISEKSEIFDDQFSVERPDGSNFTLKIRSTKLEDSAMYFCASSETGANTEAFFGQGTRLTVV.

The chain is built from TRBV30 and TRBJ2-7; D is ambiguous. Germline assignment: CDR1 GTSNPN and CDR2 SVGIG (reference sequence). V was pared by 0 bases and J by 4 bases, with 7 bases between. The CDR3 is made up of 12 amino acids. The CDR3 protein is CAWSVMGYEQYF. For the CDR3, the DNA is TGTGCCTGGAGTGTAATGGGGTACGAGCAGTACTTC.